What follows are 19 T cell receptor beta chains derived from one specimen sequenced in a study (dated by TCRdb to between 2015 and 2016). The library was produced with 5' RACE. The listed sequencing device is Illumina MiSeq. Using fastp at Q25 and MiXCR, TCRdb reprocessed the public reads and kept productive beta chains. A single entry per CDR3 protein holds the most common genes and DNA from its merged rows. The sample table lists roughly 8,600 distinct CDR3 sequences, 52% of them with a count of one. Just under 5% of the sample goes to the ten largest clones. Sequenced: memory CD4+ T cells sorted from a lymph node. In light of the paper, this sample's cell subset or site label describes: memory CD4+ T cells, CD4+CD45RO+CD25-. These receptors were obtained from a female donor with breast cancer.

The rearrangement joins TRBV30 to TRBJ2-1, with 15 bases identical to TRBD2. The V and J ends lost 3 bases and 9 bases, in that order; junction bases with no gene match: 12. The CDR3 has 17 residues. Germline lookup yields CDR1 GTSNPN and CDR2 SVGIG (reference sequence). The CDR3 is CAWSPREGLAGGGEQFF. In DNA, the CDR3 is TGTGCCTGGAGCCCCCGGGAAGGACTAGCGGGAGGGGGTGAGCAGTTCTTC.

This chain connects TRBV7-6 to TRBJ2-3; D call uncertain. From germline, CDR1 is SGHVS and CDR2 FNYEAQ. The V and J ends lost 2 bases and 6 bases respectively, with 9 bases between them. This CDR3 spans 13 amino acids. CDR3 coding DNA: TGTGCCAGCAGCTTAAGTCCGGTGGATACGCAGTATTTT. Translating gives CASSLSPVDTQYF. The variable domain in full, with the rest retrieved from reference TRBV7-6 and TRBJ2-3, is GAGVSQSPRYKVTKRGQDVALRCDPISGHVSLYWYRQALGQGPEFLTYFNYEAQQDKSGLPNDRFSAERPEGSISTLTIQRTEQRDSAMYRCASSLSPVDTQYFGPGTRLTVL.

The CDR3 nucleotides are TGTGCCAGCAGTGCCTCCGGGACAGGGGGTGAAAAACTGTTTTTT. Translating it yields CASSASGTGGEKLFF. This chain uses TRBV12-3 or TRBV12-4 with TRBJ1-4; 11 bases agree with TRBD1. The CDR3 totals 15 residues. Germline trimming cut 5 bases from V and 7 bases from J; bases unmatched to any gene: 6.

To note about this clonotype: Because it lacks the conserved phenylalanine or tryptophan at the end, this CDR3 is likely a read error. In nucleotides, the CDR3 is TGCAGCGTGAGGGACAGTAGTGACACTGAAGCTTTCTCT. Translating gives CSVRDSSDTEAFS. This chain connects TRBV29-1 to TRBJ1-1; 7 nucleotides match TRBD1. This CDR3 is built from 13 residues. The germline V gene encodes CDR1 SQVTM and CDR2 ANQGSEA. V shed 6 bases and J 3 bases; nucleotides not matched to a gene: 7.

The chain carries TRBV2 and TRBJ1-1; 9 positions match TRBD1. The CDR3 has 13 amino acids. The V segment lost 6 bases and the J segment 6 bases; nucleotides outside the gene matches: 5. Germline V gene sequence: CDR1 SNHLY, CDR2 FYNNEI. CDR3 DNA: TGTGCCAGCAGGTTGGACAGGGGCCCTGAAGCTTTCTTT. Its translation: CASRLDRGPEAFF.

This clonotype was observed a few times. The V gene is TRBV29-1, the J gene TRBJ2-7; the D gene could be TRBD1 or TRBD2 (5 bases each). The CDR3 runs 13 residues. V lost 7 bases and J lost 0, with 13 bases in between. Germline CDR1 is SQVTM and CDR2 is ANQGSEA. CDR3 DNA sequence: TGCAGCGGCCGGGACCAGAGCTCCTACGAGCAGTACTTC. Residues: CSGRDQSSYEQYF.

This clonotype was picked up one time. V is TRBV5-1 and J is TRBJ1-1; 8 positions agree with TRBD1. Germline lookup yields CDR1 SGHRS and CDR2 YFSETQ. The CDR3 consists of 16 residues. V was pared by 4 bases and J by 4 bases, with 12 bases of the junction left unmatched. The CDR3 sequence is CASSPRRQGRITEAFF. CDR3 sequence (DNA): TGCGCCAGCAGCCCCAGACGACAGGGGAGAATCACTGAAGCTTTCTTT. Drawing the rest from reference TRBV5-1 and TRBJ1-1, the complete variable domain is KAGVTQTPRYLIKTRGQQVTLSCSPISGHRSVSWYQQTPGQGLQFLFEYFSETQRNKGNFPGRFSGRQFSNSRSEMNVSTLELGDSALYLCASSPRRQGRITEAFFGQGTRLTVV.

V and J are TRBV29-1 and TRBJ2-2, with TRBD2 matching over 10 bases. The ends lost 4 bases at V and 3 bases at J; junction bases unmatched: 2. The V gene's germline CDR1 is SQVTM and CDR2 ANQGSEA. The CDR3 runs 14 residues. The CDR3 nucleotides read TGCAGCGTTGGGACTAGCGGATACACCGGGGAGCTGTTTTTT. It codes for CSVGTSGYTGELFF.

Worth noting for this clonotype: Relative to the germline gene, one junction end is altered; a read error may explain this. CDR3 DNA sequence: TGCAGTGCCAGAGAGAGGGGCAATCAGCCCCAGCATTTT. It specifies CSARERGNQPQHF. V is TRBV20-1 and J is TRBJ1-5; D gene ambiguous. There are 13 residues in the CDR3. From germline, CDR1 is DFQATT and CDR2 SNEGSKA (reference sequence).

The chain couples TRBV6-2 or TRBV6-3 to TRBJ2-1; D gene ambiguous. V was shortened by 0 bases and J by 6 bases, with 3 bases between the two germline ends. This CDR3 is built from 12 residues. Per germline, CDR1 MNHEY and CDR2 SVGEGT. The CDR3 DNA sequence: TGTGCCAGCAGTTACTCAGGCAATGAGCAGTTCTTC. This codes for CASSYSGNEQFF.

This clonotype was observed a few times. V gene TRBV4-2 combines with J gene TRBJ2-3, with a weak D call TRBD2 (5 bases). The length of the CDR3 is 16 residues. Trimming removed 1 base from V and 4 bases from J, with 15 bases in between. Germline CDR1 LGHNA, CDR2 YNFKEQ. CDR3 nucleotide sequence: TGTGCCAGCAGCCAAGGGCTAGCCCAATCCGCAGATACGCAGTATTTT. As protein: CASSQGLAQSADTQYF.

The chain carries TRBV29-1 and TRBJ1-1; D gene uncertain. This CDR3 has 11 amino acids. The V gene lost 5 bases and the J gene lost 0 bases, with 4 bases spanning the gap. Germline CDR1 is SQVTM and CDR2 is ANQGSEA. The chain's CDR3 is CSVRMNTEAFF. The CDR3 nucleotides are TGCAGCGTTCGTATGAACACTGAAGCTTTCTTT.

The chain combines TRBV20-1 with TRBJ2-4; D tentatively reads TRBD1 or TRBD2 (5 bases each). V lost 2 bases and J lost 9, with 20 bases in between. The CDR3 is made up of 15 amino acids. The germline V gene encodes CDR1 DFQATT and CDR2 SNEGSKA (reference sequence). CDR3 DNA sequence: TGCAGTGCTAGACCGGACATGGGGCGGGTTGGCATTCAGTACTTC. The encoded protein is CSARPDMGRVGIQYF.

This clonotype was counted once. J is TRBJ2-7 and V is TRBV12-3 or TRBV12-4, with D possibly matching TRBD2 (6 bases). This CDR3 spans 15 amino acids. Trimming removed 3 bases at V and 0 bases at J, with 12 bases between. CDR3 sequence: CASSLESGPSYEQYF. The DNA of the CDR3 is TGTGCCAGCAGTTTGGAGAGCGGGCCCTCCTACGAGCAGTACTTC.

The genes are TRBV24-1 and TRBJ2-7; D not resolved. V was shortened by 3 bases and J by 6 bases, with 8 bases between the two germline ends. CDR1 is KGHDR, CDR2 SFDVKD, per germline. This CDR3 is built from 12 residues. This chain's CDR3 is CATSDTDTEQYF. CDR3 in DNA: TGTGCCACCAGTGATACTGACACCGAGCAGTACTTC.

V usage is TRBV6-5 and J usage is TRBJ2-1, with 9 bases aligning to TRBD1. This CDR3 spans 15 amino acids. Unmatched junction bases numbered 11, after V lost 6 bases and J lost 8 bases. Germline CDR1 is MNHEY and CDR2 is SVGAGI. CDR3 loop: CASSSGTGSVDEQFF. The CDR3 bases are TGTGCCAGCAGCTCCGGGACAGGGTCTGTAGATGAGCAGTTCTTC.

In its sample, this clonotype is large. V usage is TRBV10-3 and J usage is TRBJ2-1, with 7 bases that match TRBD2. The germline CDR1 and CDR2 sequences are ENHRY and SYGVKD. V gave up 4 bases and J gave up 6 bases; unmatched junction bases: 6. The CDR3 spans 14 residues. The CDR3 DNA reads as TGTGCCATCAGTGGTAGCGGGCCGCGCAATGAGCAGTTCTTC. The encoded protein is CAISGSGPRNEQFF.

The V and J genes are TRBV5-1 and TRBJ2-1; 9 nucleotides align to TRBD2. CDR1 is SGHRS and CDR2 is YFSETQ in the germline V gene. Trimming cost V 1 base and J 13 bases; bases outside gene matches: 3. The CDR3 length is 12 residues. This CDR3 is CASSLLAGEQFF. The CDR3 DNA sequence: TGCGCCAGCAGCTTGTTAGCGGGGGAACAGTTCTTC.

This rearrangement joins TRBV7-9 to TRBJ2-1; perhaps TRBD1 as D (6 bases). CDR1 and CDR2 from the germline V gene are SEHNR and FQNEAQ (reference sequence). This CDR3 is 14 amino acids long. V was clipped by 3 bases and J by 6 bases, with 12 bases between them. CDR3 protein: CASSFNRAPNEQFF. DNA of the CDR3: TGTGCCAGCAGCTTTAACAGGGCCCCCAATGAGCAGTTCTTC.